The 9 T cell receptor beta chains listed next were all sequenced from one sample in a study of OX40 agonist ivuxolimab in advanced cancers. The library was prepared using the immunoSEQ multiplex PCR assay. TCRdb took this table from immuneACCESS and kept in-frame rearrangements with V and J called. Such tables lack part of the clones; where checked against another copy, unresolved V genes explain under half of the gap, and the rest is unexplained. Here the sample has about 80,000 clones; around 90% occur a single time. Jointly, the top ten make up 10% to 15% of the sample. Sequencing used CD4+ or CD8+ T cells sorted from blood, obtained in a trial of the OX40 agonist ivuxolimab. These receptors all stem from an adult with an advanced solid tumor such as melanoma, head and neck, liver or kidney cancer.

The V gene is TRBV5-4, the J gene TRBJ2-1, with TRBD1 identical over 10 bases. The CDR3 spans 16 residues. J was trimmed by 0 bases and V by 4 bases; bases with no gene match: 4. Germline CDR1 and CDR2: SGHNT and YYREEE (reference sequence). CDR3 DNA: TGTGCCAGCAGCGCCCGACAGGGGGCCTCCTACAATGAGCAGTTCTTC. As protein: CASSARQGASYNEQFF.

The table lists this clone with a count of one. The chain uses TRBV29-1 and TRBJ2-3; D is ambiguous. The germline gives CDR1 SQVTM, CDR2 ANQGSEA. The CDR3 spans 14 residues. V lost 4 bases and J lost 2, with 13 bases in between. CDR3 DNA sequence: TGCAGCGTTGTGTCGGCATACACCACAGATACGCAGTATTTT. Its translation: CSVVSAYTTDTQYF.

The chain links TRBV5-8 to TRBJ1-3; D gene unclear. Germline loops: CDR1 SGHTS, CDR2 YDEGEE. The V end was cut by 0 bases, the J end by 2 bases, with 12 bases between. This CDR3 has 16 residues. The CDR3 reads CASSLEMPAPGNTIYF. The CDR3 region has the DNA TGTGCCAGCAGCTTGGAAATGCCAGCCCCTGGAAACACCATATATTTT.

The chain combines TRBV19 with TRBJ1-5; D not certain. CDR1 LNHDA and CDR2 SQIVND come from the germline V gene (reference sequence). V lost 3 bases, J lost 4 bases, and 10 bases lay in between. The CDR3 has 14 residues. The CDR3 nucleotides read TGTGCCAGTAGTATCGGGATGTCGAATCAGCCCCAGCATTTT. This codes for CASSIGMSNQPQHF.

This clone was seen a handful of times. The chain carries TRBV4-1 and TRBJ1-5; D is unclear. Looked up from germline, CDR1 is MGHRA and CDR2 is YSYEKL. CDR3 length: 13 residues. Trimming left V 0 bases short and J 6 bases short, with 6 bases between. The CDR3 nucleotides are TGCGCCAGCAGCCAAGACGGGTTTCAGCCCCAGCATTTT. It codes for CASSQDGFQPQHF.

The chain recombines TRBV27 with TRBJ2-3, with a possible D match to TRBD1 (5 bases). The V and J ends lost 2 bases and 6 bases respectively, with 6 bases between them. Germline V gives CDR1 MNHEY, CDR2 SMNVEV (reference sequence). This CDR3 is built from 12 residues. The CDR3 here is CASSLAGDTQYF. DNA of the CDR3: TGTGCCAGCAGTTTAGCAGGGGATACGCAGTATTTT.

This chain joins TRBV18 and TRBJ1-1; D remains ambiguous. The V and J ends lost 3 bases and 1 base respectively, with 6 bases between them. The CDR3 is 13 amino acids. CDR1 and CDR2 (germline): KGHSH, LQKENI. As DNA, the CDR3 is TGTGCCAGCTCACCCCTAGAGAACACTGAAGCTTTCTTT. This gives the protein CASSPLENTEAFF.

This clone was found once. The J gene is TRBJ1-2, the V gene TRBV6-1; D possibly corresponds to TRBD1 (5 bases). The V end was cut by 8 bases, the J end by 0 bases, with 10 bases between. The germline gives CDR1 MNHNS, CDR2 SASEGT. This CDR3 contains 13 residues. The CDR3 is CASGGRANYGYTF. CDR3 DNA sequence: TGTGCCAGCGGGGGACGGGCTAACTATGGCTACACCTTC.

This clone has only one observation. J is TRBJ1-6 and V is TRBV5-1, with D hard to call. The CDR3 spans 16 residues. V gave up 1 base and J gave up 7 bases, with 15 bases separating them. CDR1 is SGHRS and CDR2 is YFSETQ in the germline V gene. CDR3 bases: TGCGCCAGCAGCTTGACTCTCGGAGGTGGCAATTCACCCCTCCACTTT. Amino acids: CASSLTLGGGNSPLHF. The whole variable domain, remainder taken from reference TRBV5-1 and TRBJ1-6, is KAGVTQTPRYLIKTRGQQVTLSCSPISGHRSVSWYQQTPGQGLQFLFEYFSETQRNKGNFPGRFSGRQFSNSRSEMNVSTLELGDSALYLCASSLTLGGGNSPLHFGNGTRLTVT.